This record covers a single T cell receptor (beta chain). This sample was included in a study of blood T cell repertoires in COVID-19. Study summary: Material from acute and convalescent COVID-19 was sourced from the United States, Italy and Spain. The analysed material was cDNA or gDNA that came from T cells, B-cell-depleted T cells, or PBMCs.

From germline, CDR1 is LNHDA and CDR2 SQIVND (reference sequence). This CDR3 spans 17 amino acids. With 5 bases removed from V and 4 bases from J, the gap between germline ends came to 23 bases. Original analysis: Nucleated cell counts were estimated from reference gene primer amplification. The assay was immunoSEQ multiplex PCR, and TCRdb's table has in-frame clones only and misses some. The V and J calls and clone size are taken from that table; D and trimming were inferred from the DNA. The sample lists some 150,000 clones, around four fifths occurring once. This chain uses TRBV19 with TRBJ1-2, with D possibly being TRBD1 (5 bases). The sequencing sample was made of peripheral blood. This receptor was obtained from a woman in her thirties or forties with active or convalescent COVID-19. Here the CDR3 reads CASSSLDATARLYGYTF. In DNA form, the CDR3 reads TGTGCCAGTAGTTCGCTCGATGCGACAGCTCGACTCTATGGCTACACCTTC.